This TCR beta chain is from a study of CD8 T cells in ankylosing spondylitis. This clonotype has at least ten counts. Antigen unknown. From the 5' RACE reads, TCRdb called clonotypes with MiXCR, one entry per CDR3 protein. Of hundreds of thousands of distinct CDR3 sequences in the sample, roughly a quarter were seen once. Findings and limits, study-wide: According to the report, clones linked to the disease were significantly enriched in matched synovial fluid samples taken from ankylosing spondylitis patients. Roughly 8 highly homologous variants made up a TCR beta motif, and this motif appeared characteristic of ankylosing spondylitis blood. Within peripheral blood, clones linked to disease were CD8+ and relatively rare. Several of the motif variants were reported before in synovial fluid and blood from reactive arthritis.

Trimming stripped 0 bases from V and 9 bases from J, with 27 bases between. The CDR3 contains 19 residues. In germline, CDR1 is DFQATT, CDR2 SNEGSKA (reference sequence). The source material was blood, either unsorted or a sorted T cell fraction (not recorded which). The chain couples TRBV20-1 to TRBJ1-6, with D tentatively TRBD1 (6 bases). The TCR was taken from a male donor with ankylosing spondylitis. The CDR3 bases are TGCAGTGCTAGAGATCGGTCTGGCGGGGGCAGGGCGAAGGGTTCACCCCTCCACTTT. It specifies CSARDRSGGGRAKGSPLHF.